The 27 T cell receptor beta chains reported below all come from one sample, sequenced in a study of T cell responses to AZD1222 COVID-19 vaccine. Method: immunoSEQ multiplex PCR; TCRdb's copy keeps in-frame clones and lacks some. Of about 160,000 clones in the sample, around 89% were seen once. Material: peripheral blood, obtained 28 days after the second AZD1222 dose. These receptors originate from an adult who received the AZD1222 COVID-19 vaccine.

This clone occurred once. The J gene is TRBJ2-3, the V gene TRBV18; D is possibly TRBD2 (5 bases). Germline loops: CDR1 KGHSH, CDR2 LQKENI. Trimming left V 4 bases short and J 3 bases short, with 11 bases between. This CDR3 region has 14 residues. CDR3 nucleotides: TGTGCCAGCTCACTTCCATGGGAGACAGATACGCAGTATTTT. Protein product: CASSLPWETDTQYF.

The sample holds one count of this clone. The CDR3 DNA follows: TGTGCCAGCAGCCACCTCCTGGGGACGGAATCTAGCACAGATACGCAGTATTTT. Translated: CASSHLLGTESSTDTQYF. The V call is TRBV3-1 (or the pseudogene TRBV3-2), the J call TRBJ2-3; D possibly matches TRBD1 or TRBD2 (5 bases each). Per germline, CDR1 LGHDT and CDR2 YNNKEL (reference sequence). V lost 3 bases and J 0 bases, leaving 19 bases between the germline ends. The CDR3 consists of 18 residues.

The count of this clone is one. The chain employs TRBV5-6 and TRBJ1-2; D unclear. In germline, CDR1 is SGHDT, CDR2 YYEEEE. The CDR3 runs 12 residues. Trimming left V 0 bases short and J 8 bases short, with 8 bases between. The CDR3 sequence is CASSLGLLGYTF. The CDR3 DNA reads TGTGCCAGCAGCTTGGGACTCCTGGGCTACACCTTC.

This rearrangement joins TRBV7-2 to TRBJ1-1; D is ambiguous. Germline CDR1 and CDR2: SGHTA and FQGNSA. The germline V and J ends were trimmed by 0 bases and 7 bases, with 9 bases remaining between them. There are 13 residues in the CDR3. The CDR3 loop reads CASSLAGSGEAFF. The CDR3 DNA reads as TGTGCCAGCAGCTTAGCTGGTTCCGGTGAAGCTTTCTTT.

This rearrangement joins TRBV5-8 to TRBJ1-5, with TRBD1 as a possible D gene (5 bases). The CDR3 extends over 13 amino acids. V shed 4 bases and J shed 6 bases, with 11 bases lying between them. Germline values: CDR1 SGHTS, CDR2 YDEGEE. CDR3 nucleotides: TGTGCCAGCAGCGCGGGAGGGGCTCAGCCCCAGCATTTT. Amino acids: CASSAGGAQPQHF.

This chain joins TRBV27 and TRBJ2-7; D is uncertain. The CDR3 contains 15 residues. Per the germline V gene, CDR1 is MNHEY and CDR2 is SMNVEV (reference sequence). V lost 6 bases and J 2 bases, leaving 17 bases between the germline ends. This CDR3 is CASSPGPGLPYEQYF. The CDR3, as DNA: TGTGCCAGCAGCCCTGGGCCCGGGCTTCCCTACGAGCAGTACTTC.

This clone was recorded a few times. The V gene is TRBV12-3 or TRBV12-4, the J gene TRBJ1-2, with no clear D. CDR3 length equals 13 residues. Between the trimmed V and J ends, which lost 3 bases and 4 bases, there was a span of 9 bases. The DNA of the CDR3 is TGTGCCAGCAGTTTTCGGCTCGGCTATGGCTACACCTTC. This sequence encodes CASSFRLGYGYTF.

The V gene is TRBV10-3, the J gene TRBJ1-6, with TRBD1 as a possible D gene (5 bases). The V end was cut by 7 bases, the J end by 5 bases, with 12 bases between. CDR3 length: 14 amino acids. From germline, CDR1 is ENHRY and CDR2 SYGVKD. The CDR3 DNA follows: TGTGCCATCACTTCAGGGAGCAATAATTCACCCCTCCACTTT. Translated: CAITSGSNNSPLHF.

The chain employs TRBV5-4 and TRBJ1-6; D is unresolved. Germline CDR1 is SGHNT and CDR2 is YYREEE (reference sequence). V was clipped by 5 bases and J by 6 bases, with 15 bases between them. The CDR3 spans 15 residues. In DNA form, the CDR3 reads TGTGCCAGCAGGCCTGACCTAGGACCTAATTCACCCCTCCACTTT. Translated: CASRPDLGPNSPLHF.

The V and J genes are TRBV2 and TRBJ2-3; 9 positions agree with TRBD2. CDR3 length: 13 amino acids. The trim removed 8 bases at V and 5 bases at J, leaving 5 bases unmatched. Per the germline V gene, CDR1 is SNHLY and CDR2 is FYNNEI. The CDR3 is CASWAGGKDTQYF. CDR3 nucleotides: TGTGCCAGCTGGGCGGGGGGGAAAGATACGCAGTATTTT.

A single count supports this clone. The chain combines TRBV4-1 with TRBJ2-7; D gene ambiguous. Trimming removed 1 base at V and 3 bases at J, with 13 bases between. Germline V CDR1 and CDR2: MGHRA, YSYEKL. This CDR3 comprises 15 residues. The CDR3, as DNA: TGCGCCAGCAGCCAAGGTTCAGGCGTAGTCTACGAGCAGTACTTC. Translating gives CASSQGSGVVYEQYF.

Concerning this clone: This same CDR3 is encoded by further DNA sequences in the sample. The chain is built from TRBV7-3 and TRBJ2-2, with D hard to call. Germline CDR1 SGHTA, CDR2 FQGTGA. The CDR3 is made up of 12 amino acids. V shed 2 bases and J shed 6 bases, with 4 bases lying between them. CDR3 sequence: CASSLLAGELFF. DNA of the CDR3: TGTGCCAGCAGCTTACTCGCCGGGGAGCTGTTTTTT.

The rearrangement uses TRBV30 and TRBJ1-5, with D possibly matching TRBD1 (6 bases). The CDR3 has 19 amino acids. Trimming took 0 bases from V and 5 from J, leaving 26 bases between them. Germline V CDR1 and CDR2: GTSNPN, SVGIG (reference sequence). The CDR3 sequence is CAWSVGLGLGTPSDQPQHF. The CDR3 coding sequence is TGTGCCTGGAGTGTAGGCTTGGGTCTAGGGACACCGAGCGATCAGCCCCAGCATTTT. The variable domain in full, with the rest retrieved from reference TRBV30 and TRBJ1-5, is SQTIHQWPATLVQPVGSPLSLECTVEGTSNPNLYWYRQAAGRGLQLLFYSVGIGQISSEVPQNLSASRPQDRQFILSSKKLLLSDSGFYLCAWSVGLGLGTPSDQPQHFGDGTRLSIL.

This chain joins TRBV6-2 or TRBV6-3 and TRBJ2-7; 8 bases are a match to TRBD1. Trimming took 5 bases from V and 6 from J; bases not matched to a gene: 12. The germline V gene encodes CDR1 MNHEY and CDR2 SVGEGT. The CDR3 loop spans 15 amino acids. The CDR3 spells CASSPARGQGSEQYF. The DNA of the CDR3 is TGTGCCAGCAGTCCCGCGCGCGGACAGGGAAGCGAGCAGTACTTC.

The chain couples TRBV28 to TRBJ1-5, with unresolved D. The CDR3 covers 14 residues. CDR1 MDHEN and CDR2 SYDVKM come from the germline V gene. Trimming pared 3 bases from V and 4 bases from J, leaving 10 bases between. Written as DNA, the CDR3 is TGTGCCAGCAGTTTTGGGGTAGAAAATCAGCCCCAGCATTTT. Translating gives CASSFGVENQPQHF.

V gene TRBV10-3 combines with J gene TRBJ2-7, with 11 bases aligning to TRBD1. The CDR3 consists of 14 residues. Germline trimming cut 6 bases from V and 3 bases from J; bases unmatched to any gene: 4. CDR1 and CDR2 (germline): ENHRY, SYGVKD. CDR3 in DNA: TGTGCCATCAGGGCGGGACAGGGGGACTACGAGCAGTACTTC. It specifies CAIRAGQGDYEQYF.

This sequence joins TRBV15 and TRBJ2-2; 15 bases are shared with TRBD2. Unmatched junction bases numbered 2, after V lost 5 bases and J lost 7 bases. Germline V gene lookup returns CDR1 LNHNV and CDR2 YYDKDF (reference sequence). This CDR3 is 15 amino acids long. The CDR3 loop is CATSRGLAGGGELFF. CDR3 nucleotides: TGTGCCACCAGCCGGGGACTAGCGGGGGGCGGGGAGCTGTTTTTT. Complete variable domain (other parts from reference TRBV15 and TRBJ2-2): DAMVIQNPRYQVTQFGKPVTLSCSQTLNHNVMYWYQQKSSQAPKLLFHYYDKDFNNEADTPDNFQSRRPNTSFCFLDIRSPGLGDTAMYLCATSRGLAGGGELFFGEGSRLTVL.

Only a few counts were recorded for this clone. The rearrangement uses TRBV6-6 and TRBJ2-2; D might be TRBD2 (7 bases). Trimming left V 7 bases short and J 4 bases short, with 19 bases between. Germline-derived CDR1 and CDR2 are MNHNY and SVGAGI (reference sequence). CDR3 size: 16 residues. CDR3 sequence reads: CASTKGGPLVTGELFF. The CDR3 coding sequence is TGTGCCAGCACCAAGGGGGGGCCGTTGGTCACCGGGGAGCTGTTTTTT.

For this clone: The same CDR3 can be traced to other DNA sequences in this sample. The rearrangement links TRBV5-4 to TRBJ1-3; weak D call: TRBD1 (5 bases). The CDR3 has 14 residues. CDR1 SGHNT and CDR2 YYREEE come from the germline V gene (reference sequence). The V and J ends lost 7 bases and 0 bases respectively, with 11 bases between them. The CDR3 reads CASLDSSSGNTIYF. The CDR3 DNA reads TGTGCCAGCCTCGACAGTTCCTCTGGAAACACCATATATTTT. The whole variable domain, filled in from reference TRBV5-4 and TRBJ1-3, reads ETGVTQSPTHLIKTRGQQVTLRCSSQSGHNTVSWYQQALGQGPQFIFQYYREEENGRGNFPPRFSGLQFPNYSSELNVNALELDDSALYLCASLDSSSGNTIYFGEGSWLTVV.

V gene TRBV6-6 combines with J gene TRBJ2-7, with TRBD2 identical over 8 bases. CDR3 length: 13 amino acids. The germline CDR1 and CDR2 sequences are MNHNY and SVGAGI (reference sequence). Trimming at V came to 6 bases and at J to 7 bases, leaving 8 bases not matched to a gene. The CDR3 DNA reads TGTGCCAGCAGCCACTCGGGAGGGACGGAGCAGTACTTC. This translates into CASSHSGGTEQYF.

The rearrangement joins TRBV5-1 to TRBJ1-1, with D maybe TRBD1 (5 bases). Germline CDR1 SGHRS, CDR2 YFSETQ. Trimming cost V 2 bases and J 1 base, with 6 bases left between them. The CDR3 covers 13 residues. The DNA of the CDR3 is TGCGCCAGCAGCTTACAGGAGAACACTGAAGCTTTCTTT. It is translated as CASSLQENTEAFF.

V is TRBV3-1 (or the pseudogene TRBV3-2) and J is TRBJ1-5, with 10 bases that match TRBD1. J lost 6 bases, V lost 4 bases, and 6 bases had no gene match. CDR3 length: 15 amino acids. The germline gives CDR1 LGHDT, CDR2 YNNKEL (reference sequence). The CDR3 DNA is TGTGCCAGCAGCCTAGGGACAGGGGAGGGTCAGCCCCAGCATTTT. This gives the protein CASSLGTGEGQPQHF.

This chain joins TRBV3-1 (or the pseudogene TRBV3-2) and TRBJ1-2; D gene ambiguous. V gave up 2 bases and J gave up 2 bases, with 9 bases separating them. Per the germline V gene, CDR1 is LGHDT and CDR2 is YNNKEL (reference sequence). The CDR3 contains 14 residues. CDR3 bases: TGTGCCAGCAGCCAATGGACGGAGAACTATGGCTACACCTTC. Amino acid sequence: CASSQWTENYGYTF.

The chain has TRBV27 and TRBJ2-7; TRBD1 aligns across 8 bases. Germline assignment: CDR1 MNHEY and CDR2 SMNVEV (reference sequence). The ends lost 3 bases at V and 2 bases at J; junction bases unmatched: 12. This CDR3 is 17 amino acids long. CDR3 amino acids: CASSFIADGQGTYEQYF. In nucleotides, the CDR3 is TGTGCCAGCAGTTTCATAGCCGACGGACAGGGAACCTACGAGCAGTACTTC.

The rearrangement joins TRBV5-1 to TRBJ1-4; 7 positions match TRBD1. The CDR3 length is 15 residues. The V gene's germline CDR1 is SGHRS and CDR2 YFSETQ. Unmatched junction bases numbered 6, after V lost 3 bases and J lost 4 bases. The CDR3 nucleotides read TGCGCCAGCAGCTGGACCGGGACAGTTAATGAAAAACTGTTTTTT. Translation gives CASSWTGTVNEKLFF.

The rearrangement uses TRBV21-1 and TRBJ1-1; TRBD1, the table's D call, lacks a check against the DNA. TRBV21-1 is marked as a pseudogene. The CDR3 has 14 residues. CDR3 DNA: TGTGCCAGCAGCAATATAGGGGGTTACACTGAAGCTTTCTTT. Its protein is CASSNIGGYTEAFF.

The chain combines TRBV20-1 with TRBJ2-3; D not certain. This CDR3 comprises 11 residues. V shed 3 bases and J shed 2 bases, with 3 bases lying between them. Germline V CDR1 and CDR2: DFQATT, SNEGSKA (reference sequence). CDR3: CSASNTDTQYF. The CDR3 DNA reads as TGCAGTGCTAGTAACACAGATACGCAGTATTTT.